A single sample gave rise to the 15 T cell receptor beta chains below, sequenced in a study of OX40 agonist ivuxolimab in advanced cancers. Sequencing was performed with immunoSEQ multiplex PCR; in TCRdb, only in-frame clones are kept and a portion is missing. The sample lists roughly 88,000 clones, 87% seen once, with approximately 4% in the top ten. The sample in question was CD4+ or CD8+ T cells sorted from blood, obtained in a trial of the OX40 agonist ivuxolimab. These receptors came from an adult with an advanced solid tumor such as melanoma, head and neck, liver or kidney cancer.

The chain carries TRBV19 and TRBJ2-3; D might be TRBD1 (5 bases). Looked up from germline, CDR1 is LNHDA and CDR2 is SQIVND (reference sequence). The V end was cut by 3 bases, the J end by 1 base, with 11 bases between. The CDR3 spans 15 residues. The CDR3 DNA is TGTGCCAGTAGTATGGGGCCTCAAGGCACAGATACGCAGTATTTT. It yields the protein CASSMGPQGTDTQYF.

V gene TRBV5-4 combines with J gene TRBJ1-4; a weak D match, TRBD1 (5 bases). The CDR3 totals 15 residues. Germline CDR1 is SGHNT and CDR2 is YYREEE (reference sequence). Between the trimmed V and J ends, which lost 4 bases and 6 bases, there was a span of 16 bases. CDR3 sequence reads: CASSRPGAGDEKLFF. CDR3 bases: TGTGCCAGCAGCCGGCCCGGGGCTGGTGATGAAAAACTGTTTTTT.

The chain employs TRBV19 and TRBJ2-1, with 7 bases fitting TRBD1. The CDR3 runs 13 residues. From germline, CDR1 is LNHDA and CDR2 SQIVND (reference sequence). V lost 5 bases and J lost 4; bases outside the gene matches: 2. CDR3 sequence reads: CASSGTAYNEQFF. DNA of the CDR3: TGTGCCAGTAGTGGGACAGCGTACAATGAGCAGTTCTTC.

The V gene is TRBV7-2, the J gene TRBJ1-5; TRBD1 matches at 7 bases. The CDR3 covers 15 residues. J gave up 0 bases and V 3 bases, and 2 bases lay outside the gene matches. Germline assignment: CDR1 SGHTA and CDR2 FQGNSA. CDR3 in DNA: TGTGCCAGCAGCTTGGACAGGATTAGCAATCAGCCCCAGCATTTT. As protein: CASSLDRISNQPQHF.

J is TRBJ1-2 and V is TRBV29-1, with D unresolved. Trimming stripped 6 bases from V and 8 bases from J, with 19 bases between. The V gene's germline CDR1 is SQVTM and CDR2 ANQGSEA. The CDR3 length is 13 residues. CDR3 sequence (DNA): TGCAGCGTCGAGCAGGTGTCTGGGGTCGGCTACACCTTC. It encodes CSVEQVSGVGYTF.

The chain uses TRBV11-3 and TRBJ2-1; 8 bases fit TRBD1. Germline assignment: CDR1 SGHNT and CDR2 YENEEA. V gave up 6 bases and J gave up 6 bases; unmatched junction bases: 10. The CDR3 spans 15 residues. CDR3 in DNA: TGTGCCAGCAGTATACAGGGGGGCATGGGCAATGAGCAGTTCTTC. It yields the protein CASSIQGGMGNEQFF.

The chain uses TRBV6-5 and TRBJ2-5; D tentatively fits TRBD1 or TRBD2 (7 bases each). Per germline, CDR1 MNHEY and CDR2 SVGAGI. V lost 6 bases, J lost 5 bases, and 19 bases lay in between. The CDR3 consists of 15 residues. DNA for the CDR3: TGTGCCAGCAGCCCAGGGGGAGGGGGCTGGGAGACCCAGTACTTC. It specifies CASSPGGGGWETQYF.

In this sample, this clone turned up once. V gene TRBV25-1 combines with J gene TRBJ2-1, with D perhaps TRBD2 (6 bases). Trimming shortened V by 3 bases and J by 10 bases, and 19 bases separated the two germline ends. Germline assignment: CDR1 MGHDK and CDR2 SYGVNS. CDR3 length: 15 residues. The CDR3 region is CASSDRLALGKEQFF. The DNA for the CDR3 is TGTGCCAGCAGTGACAGGCTAGCGCTCGGGAAGGAGCAGTTCTTC.

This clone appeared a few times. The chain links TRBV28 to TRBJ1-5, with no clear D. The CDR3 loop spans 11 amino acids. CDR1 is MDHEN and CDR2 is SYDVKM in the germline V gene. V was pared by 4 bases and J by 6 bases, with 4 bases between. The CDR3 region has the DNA TGTGCCAGCAGTTCAACTCAGCCCCAGCATTTT. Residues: CASSSTQPQHF.

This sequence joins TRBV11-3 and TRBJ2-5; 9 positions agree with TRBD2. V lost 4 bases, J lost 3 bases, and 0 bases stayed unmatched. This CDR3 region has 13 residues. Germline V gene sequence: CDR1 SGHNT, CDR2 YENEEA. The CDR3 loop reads CASSSSGKETQYF. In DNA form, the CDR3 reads TGTGCCAGCAGCTCTAGCGGGAAAGAGACCCAGTACTTC.

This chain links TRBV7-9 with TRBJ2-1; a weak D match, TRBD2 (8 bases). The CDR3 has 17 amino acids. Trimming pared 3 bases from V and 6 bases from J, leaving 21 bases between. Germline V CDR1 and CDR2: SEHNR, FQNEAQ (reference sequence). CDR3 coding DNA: TGTGCCAGCAGCTTGATTAGGGGGCTCGCGGGAGGCAATGAGCAGTTCTTC. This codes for CASSLIRGLAGGNEQFF.

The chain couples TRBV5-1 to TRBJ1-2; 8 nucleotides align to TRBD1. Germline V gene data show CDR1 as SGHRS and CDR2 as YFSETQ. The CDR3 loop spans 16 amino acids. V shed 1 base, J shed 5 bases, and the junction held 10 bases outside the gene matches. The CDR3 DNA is TGCGCCAGCAGCTTGAGGGGACAGGATTCGAGGTATGGCTACACCTTC. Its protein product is CASSLRGQDSRYGYTF.

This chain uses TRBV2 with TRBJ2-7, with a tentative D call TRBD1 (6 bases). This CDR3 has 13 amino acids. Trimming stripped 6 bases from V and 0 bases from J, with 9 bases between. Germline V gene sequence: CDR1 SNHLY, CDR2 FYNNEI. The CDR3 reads CASSSRGSYEQYF. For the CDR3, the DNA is TGTGCCAGCAGCTCCAGGGGCTCCTACGAGCAGTACTTC.

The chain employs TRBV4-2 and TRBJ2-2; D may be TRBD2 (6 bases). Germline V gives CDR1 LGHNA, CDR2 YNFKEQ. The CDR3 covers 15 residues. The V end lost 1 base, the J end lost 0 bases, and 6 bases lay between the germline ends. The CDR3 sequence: CASSQASANTGELFF. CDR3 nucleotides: TGTGCCAGCAGCCAAGCTAGCGCGAACACCGGGGAGCTGTTTTTT.

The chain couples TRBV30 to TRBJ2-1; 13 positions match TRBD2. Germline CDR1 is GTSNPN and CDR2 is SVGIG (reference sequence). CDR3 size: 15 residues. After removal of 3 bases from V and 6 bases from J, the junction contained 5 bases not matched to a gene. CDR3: CAWSSGTSGINEQFF. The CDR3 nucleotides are TGTGCCTGGAGCTCCGGGACTAGCGGGATCAATGAGCAGTTCTTC.